This entry describes one T cell receptor beta chain. What it recognizes is unknown. CD8 cells regarded as naive lacked CD45RO, were positively chosen for CCR7, and omitted terminally differentiated effector memory CD45RA+ cells. Nashville, Tennessee was home to all donors, who were Caucasian adults. The sample comes from a study of shared clonotypes between healthy human individuals. Study-wide background: For every donor, three CD4 naive, three CD4 memory, two CD8 naive and one CD8 memory plates were used.

V was pared by 2 bases and J by 3 bases, with 4 bases between. Germline values: CDR1 DFQATT, CDR2 SNEGSKA (reference sequence). The CDR3 is made up of 11 amino acids. TCRdb's table, derived via immunoSEQ multiplex PCR, lists solely in-frame clones and lacks some. The repertoire has more than 2 million clones, roughly 95% of them found once; the top ten carry 1% to 1.3%. General study points: Researchers sampled only blood; tissue repertoires likely differ. Naive subsets, compared against memory subsets, generally had larger estimated richness values.

This receptor was obtained from a man aged 18 to 30 in good health. The specimen sequenced was naive CD8+ T cells sorted from blood. This sequence joins TRBV20-1 and TRBJ1-2; D unclear. The CDR3 DNA sequence: TGCAGTGCTAGACTGGACTATGGCTACACCTTC. Its translation is CSARLDYGYTF.